Given below is one T cell receptor beta chain in context. Its target is not known. The data were taken from a study of tumor-infiltrating lymphocytes in localized non-small cell lung cancer. Study background: The cohort mixed smokers and never-smokers, several histologies, and some post-neoadjuvant-chemotherapy samples. Tumor tissue and non-adjacent uninvolved lung came from each patient. Study-level findings and limits: Each assay used a separate piece of the same tissue. No T-cell fraction difference was seen between IM1 and IM2 tumors.

TCRdb keeps only in-frame clones here, not all; method: immunoSEQ multiplex PCR. Counted here are 11,000 or so clones, roughly 70% occurring once; the ten biggest clones make up roughly 9.6%. CDR3 length equals 16 residues. The germline CDR1 and CDR2 sequences are LNHDA and SQIVND (reference sequence). Trimming stripped 3 bases from V and 0 bases from J, with 14 bases between. The specimen was uninvolved lung tissue not adjacent to the tumor. The rearrangement links TRBV19 to TRBJ1-1; a weak D match, TRBD1 (5 bases). The sequence was collected from a human donor with non-small cell lung cancer. This chain's CDR3 is CASSISAGRMNTEAFF. The CDR3 DNA sequence: TGTGCCAGTAGTATCAGTGCGGGGCGGATGAACACTGAAGCTTTCTTT.